This TCR beta chain is from a study of spatial heterogeneity in lung cancer. As for the study in general: Detection consistently yielded more beta chains than alpha chains. Matched bulk RNA-seq provided a T cell module score, and TCR transcript counts in tumor regions correlated strongly with it.

This clonotype has just a few counts. The antigen is undetermined. Notes on the study in general: Intratumoral expanded alpha and beta TCR counts were found to track tumor mutation counts.

Described time point: sample taken at primary tumor resection. The donor group consisted of under 95 patients who had untreated, early-stage non-small cell lung cancer. Germline lookup yields CDR1 MDHEN and CDR2 SYDVKM. This CDR3 comprises 14 residues. Trimming removed 5 bases from V and 3 bases from J, with 14 bases in between. Carried by each TCR cDNA molecule was a unique molecular identifier. TCRdb recomputed calls from the 5' RACE reads with MiXCR, one row per CDR3 protein. The table records about 13,000 distinct CDR3 sequences, around 6.6% of them present only once. This clonotype was sampled from a female donor with early-stage non-small cell lung cancer. The chain joins TRBV28 to TRBJ2-7; perhaps TRBD1 as D (7 bases). The specimen was lung tumor tissue, collected at surgery. DNA for the CDR3: TGTGCCAGCAGTCCATCAGGGGGGTACTACGAGCAGTACTTC. Its translation is CASSPSGGYYEQYF.